This T cell receptor beta chain was obtained from a study of graft-versus-host responses after intestinal transplantation. The overall study: All recipients were given anti-thymocyte globulin induction, and tacrolimus and steroids were then administered for 2 to 4 years.

The table came from immunoSEQ multiplex PCR; TCRdb's copy has only in-frame clones and leaves some out. The sample holds about 60,000 clones, roughly nine tenths seen once. The graft tissue was processed, and this released both intraepithelial and lamina propria lymphocytes. V was trimmed by 6 bases and J by 4 bases, leaving 18 bases between them. Germline V gene sequence: CDR1 MGHDK, CDR2 SYGVNS. The CDR3 runs to 15 residues. This receptor was taken from a human patient who received an intestinal transplant, so some T cells may come from the graft donor. The V call is TRBV25-1, the J call TRBJ2-5, with a possible D match to TRBD2 (6 bases). Sequenced here: ileum tissue, sampled approximately 370 days after transplant. The CDR3 sequence: CASSGEWRVGETQYF. As DNA, the CDR3 is TGTGCCAGCAGCGGGGAGTGGAGGGTTGGAGAGACCCAGTACTTC.